These 13 T cell receptor beta chains originate from one sample sequenced in a study of immune heterogeneity within non-small cell lung tumors. The template consisted of bulk tumor genomic DNA, with 600 ng used per sample. Several biopsies were collected from each primary tumor during surgery. They were spaced as far apart as possible within the tumor mass. The study enrolled patients with untreated, newly diagnosed non-small cell lung cancer who underwent curative surgery. In a multiplex PCR, 32 V and 13 J primers amplified TCR beta CDR3. MiXCR was run by TCRdb on the multiplex PCR reads, yielding one entry per CDR3 protein. The sample gives 30,000 to 40,000 distinct CDR3 sequences, around 30% of which show up once; under 5% is in the top ten. The sample consisted of lung tumor tissue. Every receptor here comes from a man aged 35-49 years with non-small cell lung cancer.

This clonotype occurred many times. V and J are TRBV7-2 and TRBJ2-1; D perhaps matches TRBD2 (6 bases). Germline V CDR1 and CDR2: SGHTA, FQGNSA. This CDR3 is built from 15 residues. Trimming left V 1 base short and J 6 bases short, with 13 bases between. In nucleotides, the CDR3 is TGTGCCAGCAGCTTAGGGGGGGTCGGTGGCAATGAGCAGTTCTTC. Amino acid sequence: CASSLGGVGGNEQFF.

As concerns this clonotype: This may arise from a read error, as a much more abundant clone is one base away. This chain links TRBV7-6 with TRBJ1-2; tentatively, D is TRBD1 (5 bases). The CDR3 extends over 14 amino acids. Per germline, CDR1 SGHVS and CDR2 FNYEAQ. CDR3 DNA: TGTGCCAGCAACTTATGGCAACGGGGCGATGGCTACACCTTC. Protein product: CASNLWQRGDGYTF.

A remark on this clonotype: A read error may explain this, as a much larger clone is one base away. The rearrangement uses TRBV6-1 and TRBJ2-7; the match to TRBD1 covers 7 bases. CDR1 is MNHNS, CDR2 SASEGT, per germline. The CDR3 totals 14 residues. CDR3 DNA sequence: TGTGACAGCAGCTGGACAGGCCTTACCTACGAGCAGTACTTC. Protein product: CDSSWTGLTYEQYF.

This clonotype was seen more than once but under ten times. The chain combines TRBV11-3 with TRBJ2-6; tentative D call: TRBD1 (6 bases). The CDR3 runs 19 residues. Trimming cost V 1 base and J 3 bases, with 19 bases left between them. CDR1 and CDR2 from the germline V gene are SGHNT and YENEEA. The CDR3 coding sequence is TGTGCCAGCAGCTTAGGGATCAGACAGGCCCCGCTTGGGGCCAACGTCCTGACTTTC. It encodes CASSLGIRQAPLGANVLTF.

This chain uses TRBV6-2 or TRBV6-3 with TRBJ2-3, with D possibly TRBD2 on 6 matching bases. CDR3 length: 13 residues. Germline V CDR1 and CDR2: MNHEY, SVGEGT. V shed 2 bases and J shed 6 bases, with 9 bases lying between them. The chain's CDR3 is CASSYRAGDTQYF. CDR3 DNA: TGTGCCAGCAGTTACAGGGCGGGGGATACGCAGTATTTT.

This clonotype was detected only a few times. CDR3 nucleotide sequence: TGTGCCAGTAGTTCGCTGGGGGGAGGAAGGGATACGCAGTATTTT. Translated, it gives CASSSLGGGRDTQYF. The chain combines TRBV19 with TRBJ2-3; D might be TRBD2 (6 bases). Germline V gene data show CDR1 as LNHDA and CDR2 as SQIVND (reference sequence). This CDR3 is 15 amino acids long. V shed 5 bases and J shed 6 bases, with 18 bases lying between them.

This chain links TRBV18 with TRBJ2-1, with D possibly matching TRBD1 (5 bases). With 5 bases removed from V and 10 bases from J, the gap between germline ends came to 15 bases. Germline V gene sequence: CDR1 KGHSH, CDR2 LQKENI. This CDR3 is 13 amino acids long. CDR3 amino acids: CASSGAFQGEQFF. Written as DNA, the CDR3 is TGTGCCAGCTCAGGGGCATTTCAAGGGGAGCAGTTCTTC.

Regarding this clonotype: A much larger clone lies a single base off, so this may be a read error. V usage is TRBV20-1 and J usage is TRBJ2-7; TRBD1 agrees at 11 bases. The end of the DNA fits TRBJ2-1 better, so the J call may be wrong. CDR1 DFQATT and CDR2 SNEGSKA come from the germline V gene (reference sequence). CDR3 length equals 14 residues. The CDR3 region has the DNA TGCAGTGCGCTTCGGACAGGGGGCTCCTACGAGCAGTTCTTC. Protein: CSALRTGGSYEQFF.

This clonotype was observed at least ten times. The chain carries TRBV5-1 and TRBJ2-1, with 10 bases lining up with TRBD1. From germline, CDR1 is SGHRS and CDR2 YFSETQ. The CDR3 is made up of 11 amino acids. J gave up 15 bases and V 4 bases, and 4 bases lay outside the gene matches. CDR3 in amino acids: CASSPGQGLFF. CDR3 bases: TGCGCCAGCAGCCCGGGACAGGGGCTGTTCTTC.

This clonotype showed up many times. The J gene is TRBJ2-7, the V gene TRBV12-3 or TRBV12-4, with D tentatively TRBD2 (5 bases). Trimming left V 5 bases short and J 5 bases short, with 19 bases between. The CDR3 length is 15 residues. This chain's CDR3 is CASSQRRGYIHEQYF. The CDR3 DNA reads as TGTGCCAGCAGTCAGCGACGAGGGTACATCCACGAGCAGTACTTC.

This clonotype was counted a few times. V is TRBV2 and J is TRBJ2-6; D not certain. Trimming pared 3 bases from V and 0 bases from J, leaving 3 bases between. The CDR3 totals 14 residues. CDR1 SNHLY and CDR2 FYNNEI come from the germline V gene. The CDR3, as DNA: TGTGCCAGCAGTGACTTCTCTGGGGCCAACGTCCTGACTTTC. This sequence encodes CASSDFSGANVLTF.

The table lists this clonotype with a few counts. V and J are TRBV5-1 and TRBJ2-2; D is possibly TRBD1 or TRBD2 (6 bases each). Trimming removed 0 bases at V and 4 bases at J, with 13 bases between. Germline CDR1 SGHRS, CDR2 YFSETQ. The CDR3 sequence is 16 residues long. The CDR3 is CASSLAAGEVTGELFF. The CDR3 coding sequence is TGCGCCAGCAGCTTGGCGGCAGGGGAGGTCACCGGGGAGCTGTTTTTT.

This clonotype was seen many times. The chain recombines TRBV3-1 with TRBJ2-7; 7 bases are a match to TRBD2. J gave up 4 bases and V 4 bases, and 1 base lay outside the gene matches. Per germline, CDR1 LGHDT and CDR2 YNNKEL (reference sequence). The CDR3 length is 12 residues. The CDR3 sequence is CASSPGLYEQYF. The CDR3 DNA sequence: TGTGCCAGCAGCCCGGGACTATACGAGCAGTACTTC.